The T cell receptor beta chain described here comes from a study of T cell responses to AZD1222 COVID-19 vaccine. CDR3 length equals 14 residues. V lost 0 bases, J lost 3 bases, and 9 bases lay in between. The germline V gene has CDR1 SGDLS and CDR2 YYNGEE. Findings of the study overall: Females outnumbered males among donors, who were mostly white British; clonal diversity was possibly underestimated.

Data came from immunoSEQ multiplex PCR; TCRdb stores just in-frame clones and leaves some out. The sample includes some 100,000 clones, approximately 87% of them seen just once. This clone was seen a few times. Its antigen remains unknown. This chain links TRBV9 with TRBJ1-2; D gene ambiguous. The clonotype was recovered from an adult in good health. Sequenced here: peripheral blood, sampled on day 0 of AZD1222 vaccination. The CDR3 nucleotides read TGTGCCAGCAGCGTAGAGGAGGGCTACTATGGCTACACCTTC. Amino acids: CASSVEEGYYGYTF.